The 27 T cell receptor beta chains below come from one sample, sequenced in a study of cytomegalovirus exposure and HLA in healthy donors. 13 Jbeta primers and 60 Vbeta primers were used for the PCR. Using immunoSEQ multiplex PCR, the repertoire was profiled, and TCRdb retains in-frame clones only, with some absent. The sample records 150,000 to 250,000 clones, 82% being singletons. Sequencing was carried out using PBMCs. The source of these receptors is a boy between 2 and 10 years old in good health and CMV-seronegative.

This chain links TRBV30 with TRBJ1-2; no clear D gene. Germline CDR1 GTSNPN, CDR2 SVGIG (reference sequence). Between the trimmed V and J ends, which lost 0 bases and 4 bases, there was a span of 6 bases. The CDR3 has 12 amino acids. The CDR3 nucleotides are TGTGCCTGGAGTGTAAACAGCTATGGCTACACCTTC. Encoded protein: CAWSVNSYGYTF.

The V call is TRBV6-5, the J call TRBJ2-7; D might be TRBD1 (5 bases). Trimming left V 0 bases short and J 3 bases short, with 9 bases between. The CDR3 is 14 residues long. The germline V gene encodes CDR1 MNHEY and CDR2 SVGAGI. CDR3 protein: CASSYSGRVYEQYF. DNA for the CDR3: TGTGCCAGCAGTTACTCCGGCAGGGTCTACGAGCAGTACTTC.

This clone has more than one count but fewer than ten. V and J are TRBV7-9 and TRBJ2-7, with 8 bases fitting TRBD1. Germline V gives CDR1 SEHNR, CDR2 FQNEAQ (reference sequence). Losses at the gene ends were 5 bases for V and 6 bases for J; bases not matched to a gene: 12. The CDR3 contains 15 residues. The CDR3 DNA sequence: TGTGCCAGCAGCACATGGGGCAGGGGGCGAGTCGAGCAGTACTTC. Its translation: CASSTWGRGRVEQYF.

V is TRBV2 and J is TRBJ2-2, with a possible D match to TRBD1 (6 bases). The CDR3 extends over 16 amino acids. Germline V CDR1 and CDR2: SNHLY, FYNNEI. V was shortened by 4 bases and J by 0 bases, with 12 bases between the two germline ends. The CDR3, as DNA: TGTGCCAGCAGTGGACTCGGACAGTCGAACACCGGGGAGCTGTTTTTT. It specifies CASSGLGQSNTGELFF.

The chain uses TRBV28 and TRBJ2-5; maybe TRBD1 (5 bases). This CDR3 comprises 14 residues. Trimming left V 3 bases short and J 4 bases short, with 12 bases between. The germline gives CDR1 MDHEN, CDR2 SYDVKM. The CDR3 DNA reads TGTGCCAGCAGTTTCTCCGTGACAGTAGAGACCCAGTACTTC. It translates to CASSFSVTVETQYF.

The chain uses TRBV27 and TRBJ1-5; D may be TRBD1 (6 bases). CDR1 and CDR2 (germline): MNHEY, SMNVEV (reference sequence). The CDR3 covers 14 residues. Trimming took 5 bases from V and 3 from J, leaving 11 bases between them. The CDR3 DNA reads TGTGCCAGCAGTAAACGGGACACCAATCAGCCCCAGCATTTT. This gives the protein CASSKRDTNQPQHF.

The CDR3 loop reads CASSLRGTGGDEQFF. CDR3 in DNA: TGTGCCAGCAGCTTAAGGGGTACCGGTGGAGATGAGCAGTTCTTC. This rearrangement joins TRBV7-9 to TRBJ2-1; D might be TRBD1 (5 bases). This CDR3 has 15 amino acids. Trimming left V 2 bases short and J 8 bases short, with 16 bases between. Germline V CDR1 and CDR2: SEHNR, FQNEAQ (reference sequence).

The chain combines TRBV2 with TRBJ1-5; 8 nucleotides line up with TRBD1. V shed 4 bases and J 3 bases; nucleotides not matched to a gene: 5. The CDR3 spans 15 residues. Germline V lookup: CDR1 SNHLY, CDR2 FYNNEI. The CDR3 spells CASSAGQVINQPQHF. CDR3 bases: TGTGCCAGCAGTGCGGGACAGGTGATCAATCAGCCCCAGCATTTT. Full variable domain (missing parts from reference TRBV2 and TRBJ1-5): EPEVTQTPSHQVTQMGQEVILRCVPISNHLYFYWYRQILGQKVEFLVSFYNNEISEKSEIFDDQFSVERPDGSNFTLKIRSTKLEDSAMYFCASSAGQVINQPQHFGDGTRLSIL.

This chain links TRBV6-1 with TRBJ2-7; 9 nucleotides line up with TRBD1. The germline gives CDR1 MNHNS, CDR2 SASEGT. V lost 5 bases, J lost 3 bases, and 5 bases stayed unmatched. This CDR3 contains 14 residues. The CDR3 DNA reads as TGTGCCAGCAGTCCCCGGGACAGGGTCTACGAGCAGTACTTC. Its translation: CASSPRDRVYEQYF.

The chain carries TRBV6-5 and TRBJ1-3; D remains unclear. The CDR3 length is 14 residues. The V end lost 0 bases, the J end lost 2 bases, and 5 bases lay between the germline ends. Germline loops: CDR1 MNHEY, CDR2 SVGAGI. This CDR3 is CASSYSTAGNTIYF. Written as DNA, the CDR3 is TGTGCCAGCAGTTACTCAACGGCTGGAAACACCATATATTTT.

This chain links TRBV6-8 with TRBJ2-7; D perhaps matches TRBD1 (6 bases). The CDR3 is 17 residues long. Germline assignment: CDR1 MNHGY and CDR2 SAAAGT. Trimming cost V 11 bases and J 4 bases, with 30 bases left between them. CDR3 nucleotides: TGTGCCCCCAGACAGGTAGAACGCCCTTGGGGTATGTACGAGCAGTACTTC. Encoded protein: CAPRQVERPWGMYEQYF.

The chain has TRBV4-3 and TRBJ2-3, with TRBD2 identical over 8 bases. The CDR3 runs to 18 residues. V shed 4 bases, J shed 3 bases, and the junction held 15 bases outside the gene matches. Germline V gene lookup returns CDR1 LGHNA and CDR2 YSLEER. The CDR3 DNA reads TGCGCCAGCAGCCGGGGTGAGGGGTCTAGCGGGTTAACAGATACGCAGTATTTT. It yields the protein CASSRGEGSSGLTDTQYF.

This chain links TRBV7-2 with TRBJ1-3, with D possibly being TRBD1 (5 bases). V was shortened by 7 bases and J by 3 bases, with 19 bases between the two germline ends. Germline lookup yields CDR1 SGHTA and CDR2 FQGNSA. CDR3 length: 16 amino acids. CDR3 residues: CASTSSGGRHGNTIYF. CDR3 bases: TGTGCCAGCACCTCAAGCGGGGGGAGGCATGGAAACACCATATATTTT.

A few counts support this clone. The gene calls are TRBV13 and TRBJ2-3, with TRBD1 matching over 8 bases. The CDR3 runs 16 residues. The germline gives CDR1 PRHDT, CDR2 FYEKMQ (reference sequence). V gave up 5 bases and J gave up 8 bases; unmatched junction bases: 15. CDR3 residues: CASSGDRGDEHSTQYF. The CDR3 DNA reads TGTGCCAGCAGCGGTGACAGGGGTGATGAGCACAGTACGCAGTATTTT. Full variable domain (remainder filled in from reference TRBV13 and TRBJ2-3): AAGVIQSPRHLIKEKRETATLKCYPIPRHDTVYWYQQGPGQDPQFLISFYEKMQSDKGSIPDRFSAQQFSDYHSELNMSSLELGDSALYFCASSGDRGDEHSTQYFGPGTRLTVL.

This clone was found a few times. The chain employs TRBV7-2 and TRBJ2-5; D call uncertain. Germline-derived CDR1 and CDR2 are SGHTA and FQGNSA. The CDR3 has 14 residues. V gave up 4 bases and J gave up 2 bases, with 11 bases separating them. The CDR3 region has the DNA TGTGCCAGCAGCTATCGAGGCAGTCAAGAGACCCAGTACTTC. Protein sequence: CASSYRGSQETQYF.

The J gene is TRBJ1-2, the V gene TRBV28; D not certain. The germline CDR1 and CDR2 sequences are MDHEN and SYDVKM. CDR3 length: 14 amino acids. V dropped 6 bases and J dropped 8 bases, with 19 bases sitting between them. The CDR3 reads CASSLGRRGGGYTF. In nucleotides, the CDR3 is TGTGCCAGCAGCCTCGGTCGACGCGGCGGAGGCTACACCTTC.

This clone was seen only a few times. This chain connects TRBV13 to TRBJ1-1, with D unresolved. CDR1 PRHDT and CDR2 FYEKMQ come from the germline V gene (reference sequence). CDR3 length: 13 amino acids. Trimming took off 4 bases at V and 4 bases at J, with 10 bases between the two ends. This chain's CDR3 is CASSSPPGTEAFF. The CDR3 nucleotides are TGTGCCAGCAGCTCCCCCCCGGGCACTGAAGCTTTCTTT.

The chain joins TRBV7-2 to TRBJ2-2; no definite D call. V was cut by 1 base and J by 1 base, with 10 bases left in between. This CDR3 is built from 16 residues. The germline CDR1 and CDR2 sequences are SGHTA and FQGNSA. Here the CDR3 DNA reads TGTGCCAGCAGCTTAGGTTTGTTCAGGAACACCGGGGAGCTGTTTTTT. Translated, it gives CASSLGLFRNTGELFF.

This sequence joins TRBV5-4 and TRBJ1-2; D is ambiguous. The germline V gene encodes CDR1 SGHNT and CDR2 YYREEE (reference sequence). Trimming cost V 0 bases and J 2 bases, with 5 bases left between them. The length of the CDR3 is 13 residues. In DNA, the CDR3 is TGTGCCAGCAGCTTGGCCTTAAACTATGGCTACACCTTC. It codes for CASSLALNYGYTF.

The chain employs TRBV13 and TRBJ2-5, with a weak D call TRBD2 (5 bases). Trimming removed 5 bases at V and 1 base at J, with 23 bases between. This CDR3 has 18 residues. Germline assignment: CDR1 PRHDT and CDR2 FYEKMQ (reference sequence). CDR3 amino acids: CASSPRLATHGGQETQYF. The CDR3 DNA follows: TGTGCCAGCAGCCCTCGCCTGGCAACACACGGAGGCCAAGAGACCCAGTACTTC.

With respect to this clone: Other nucleotide sequences from this sample produce the same CDR3. The chain is built from TRBV4-1 and TRBJ2-6; 7 positions agree with TRBD1. This CDR3 spans 18 amino acids. Germline V CDR1 and CDR2: MGHRA, YSYEKL. Trimming at V came to 2 bases and at J to 0 bases, leaving 7 bases not matched to a gene. CDR3 loop: CASSQPGQSSSGANVLTF. CDR3 coding DNA: TGCGCCAGCAGCCAACCGGGACAGTCTTCCTCTGGGGCCAACGTCCTGACTTTC.

The CDR3, as DNA: TGTGCCAGCAGCTTAGCGTCTTATAATTCACCCCTCCACTTT. Translating it yields CASSLASYNSPLHF. The chain employs TRBV7-2 and TRBJ1-6; D is undetermined. Germline CDR1 and CDR2: SGHTA and FQGNSA. This CDR3 spans 14 amino acids. V lost 0 bases and J lost 4, with 4 bases in between.

CDR3 bases: TGTGCCAGCAATAAAGAGACCCAGTACTTC. Translating it yields CASNKETQYF. This sequence joins TRBV5-8 and TRBJ2-5, with D hard to call. V was shortened by 6 bases and J by 3 bases, with 3 bases between the two germline ends. Germline V gives CDR1 SGHTS, CDR2 YDEGEE. The CDR3 runs 10 residues.

This clone appeared a single time. The CDR3 is CASSAPDRANGYTF. The CDR3 DNA sequence: TGTGCCAGCAGCGCCCCGGACAGGGCAAATGGCTACACCTTC. The genes are TRBV9 and TRBJ1-2, with 8 nucleotides matching TRBD1. CDR1 SGDLS and CDR2 YYNGEE come from the germline V gene. The CDR3 consists of 14 residues. V lost 3 bases, J lost 6 bases, and 7 bases stayed unmatched.

This chain joins TRBV7-2 and TRBJ1-2, with D perhaps matching TRBD1 (5 bases). This CDR3 is built from 15 residues. CDR1 is SGHTA, CDR2 FQGNSA, per germline. The V gene lost 7 bases and the J gene lost 4 bases, with 19 bases spanning the gap. The CDR3 DNA is TGTGCCAGCAAGCGGAGGGGCAGAATCAGCTATGGCTACACCTTC. The encoded protein is CASKRRGRISYGYTF.

The CDR3 reads CASSLSSGNPYGYTF. CDR3 DNA: TGTGCCAGCAGCTTATCGTCGGGGAACCCGTATGGCTACACCTTC. The genes are TRBV7-2 and TRBJ1-2; D not certain. Germline V gene lookup returns CDR1 SGHTA and CDR2 FQGNSA. Between the trimmed V and J ends, which lost 2 bases and 5 bases, there was a span of 15 bases. The CDR3 covers 15 residues.

The chain links TRBV7-2 to TRBJ2-3; 9 bases map to TRBD1. Germline CDR1 SGHTA, CDR2 FQGNSA. The trim removed 3 bases at V and 4 bases at J, leaving 8 bases unmatched. The CDR3 runs to 16 residues. The CDR3 DNA reads TGTGCCAGCAGCTTCGGGGGACAGGGATGGGCAGATACGCAGTATTTT. Translated, it gives CASSFGGQGWADTQYF. The complete variable domain, with remaining parts taken from reference TRBV7-2 and TRBJ2-3, reads GAGVSQSPSNKVTEKGKDVELRCDPISGHTALYWYRQSLGQGLEFLIYFQGNSAPDKSGLPSDRFSAERTGGSVSTLTIQRTQQEDSAVYLCASSFGGQGWADTQYFGPGTRLTVL.